These 12 T cell receptor beta chains share one sample of origin, sequenced in a study of blood T cell repertoires in COVID-19. The method was immunoSEQ multiplex PCR; TCRdb's version includes in-frame clones alone and lacks a portion of them. The sample holds fewer than 50,000 clones, around four fifths seen once. The specimen was peripheral blood. Receptors were obtained from a man at least 80 years old with active or convalescent COVID-19.

V usage is TRBV28 and J usage is TRBJ2-7, with 9 bases identical to TRBD2. CDR3 size: 14 residues. Germline V gene data show CDR1 as MDHEN and CDR2 as SYDVKM. V shed 6 bases, J shed 5 bases, and the junction held 8 bases outside the gene matches. CDR3 sequence reads: CASRFSGRFDEQYF. CDR3 nucleotide sequence: TGTGCCAGCAGGTTCAGCGGGAGGTTCGACGAGCAGTACTTC.

The chain is built from TRBV28 and TRBJ2-1; D remains ambiguous. The V end was cut by 2 bases, the J end by 4 bases, with 3 bases between. In germline, CDR1 is MDHEN, CDR2 SYDVKM. The CDR3 covers 12 residues. CDR3 region: CASSLRYNEQFF. The DNA for the CDR3 is TGTGCCAGCAGTTTACGGTACAATGAGCAGTTCTTC.

The chain has TRBV7-2 and TRBJ1-5, with D perhaps matching TRBD1 (6 bases). CDR1 and CDR2 from the germline V gene are SGHTA and FQGNSA. V lost 1 base and J 6 bases, leaving 10 bases between the germline ends. The CDR3 contains 14 residues. The CDR3 DNA reads as TGTGCCAGCAGCTTAGTGGGGGCAGGTCAGCCCCAGCATTTT. Protein product: CASSLVGAGQPQHF.

This chain uses TRBV5-1 with TRBJ1-1; D uncertain. The V and J ends lost 4 bases and 2 bases respectively, with 15 bases between them. The CDR3 sequence is 15 residues long. The germline CDR1 and CDR2 sequences are SGHRS and YFSETQ. This CDR3 reads CASSLWTGGNTEAFF. The CDR3, as DNA: TGCGCCAGCAGCCTCTGGACGGGAGGAAACACTGAAGCTTTCTTT.

The CDR3 DNA is TGTGCCAGCAGCGCACTCGGGACAGTGGGATTTAATGAAAAACTGTTTTTT. Translation: CASSALGTVGFNEKLFF. The rearrangement uses TRBV28 and TRBJ1-4, with 7 bases identical to TRBD1. Germline CDR1 MDHEN, CDR2 SYDVKM. The CDR3 is 17 amino acids. After removal of 6 bases from V and 4 bases from J, the junction contained 14 bases not matched to a gene. Full variable domain (remainder filled in from reference TRBV28 and TRBJ1-4): DVKVTQSSRYLVKRTGEKVFLECVQDMDHENMFWYRQDPGLGLRLIYFSYDVKMKEKGDIPEGYSVSREKKERFSLILESASTNQTSMYLCASSALGTVGFNEKLFFGSGTQLSVL.

The rearrangement links TRBV9 to TRBJ2-1; possible D gene TRBD2, 5 bases. The CDR3 runs to 17 residues. V was pared by 0 bases and J by 0 bases, with 13 bases between. The germline CDR1 and CDR2 sequences are SGDLS and YYNGEE. The CDR3 spells CASSVGRGQSSYNEQFF. CDR3 coding DNA: TGTGCCAGCAGCGTAGGCCGCGGGCAAAGCTCCTACAATGAGCAGTTCTTC.

The chain links TRBV18 to TRBJ2-5, with D possibly being TRBD2 (7 bases). This CDR3 contains 14 residues. V dropped 2 bases and J dropped 5 bases, with 12 bases sitting between them. CDR1 and CDR2 (germline): KGHSH, LQKENI. CDR3 residues: CASSPGGAGETQYF. DNA of the CDR3: TGTGCCAGCTCACCAGGGGGGGCCGGCGAGACCCAGTACTTC.

The gene calls are TRBV14 and TRBJ2-7, with 9 bases that match TRBD2. Trimming took 1 base from V and 3 from J; bases not matched to a gene: 4. Germline CDR1 reads SGHDN; CDR2 reads FVKESK. This CDR3 has 15 amino acids. The CDR3 coding sequence is TGTGCCAGCAGCCAAGGTCTAGCGGGAAGCTACGAGCAGTACTTC. Translating it yields CASSQGLAGSYEQYF.

The V gene is TRBV6-5, the J gene TRBJ1-3, with no clear D. Per the germline V gene, CDR1 is MNHEY and CDR2 is SVGAGI. The CDR3 covers 14 residues. The V gene lost 2 bases and the J gene lost 8 bases, with 13 bases spanning the gap. In nucleotides, the CDR3 is TGTGCCAGCAGTTACGATTCGGGGAGAGACACCATATATTTT. Translating it yields CASSYDSGRDTIYF.

This chain joins TRBV5-1 and TRBJ1-2, with a possible D match to TRBD1 (6 bases). CDR1 is SGHRS, CDR2 YFSETQ, per germline. Trimming removed 4 bases from V and 4 bases from J, with 11 bases in between. The CDR3 has 13 amino acids. In nucleotides, the CDR3 is TGCGCCAGCAGCAGGGACACTTCCTATGGCTACACCTTC. This encodes CASSRDTSYGYTF.

This clone was picked up many times. The chain carries TRBV6-5 and TRBJ2-7; 8 bases line up with TRBD1. Germline V gives CDR1 MNHEY, CDR2 SVGAGI. This CDR3 is built from 14 residues. The trim removed 5 bases at V and 2 bases at J, leaving 5 bases unmatched. CDR3: CASSRTGNPYEQYF. The CDR3 region has the DNA TGTGCCAGCAGTCGGACAGGGAACCCCTACGAGCAGTACTTC.

The chain links TRBV5-1 to TRBJ2-5; 10 bases match TRBD2. The germline gives CDR1 SGHRS, CDR2 YFSETQ. The V and J ends lost 0 bases and 4 bases, in that order; junction bases with no gene match: 9. This CDR3 is built from 17 residues. The CDR3 loop is CASSLAGASGSLETQYF. The CDR3 DNA reads as TGCGCCAGCAGCTTGGCAGGGGCTAGCGGGAGCCTAGAGACCCAGTACTTC.